The TCR beta chain under discussion was sequenced for a study of shared clonotypes between healthy human individuals. Study-wide points: What rarefaction showed was incomplete sorted-subset sequencing despite large depth. Naive subsets tended to show greater estimated richness than memory subsets.

Method: immunoSEQ multiplex PCR; TCRdb's copy keeps in-frame clones and lacks some. The sample records around 510,000 clones, 95% to 96% being singletons. On this clone itself: Its antigen is still unknown.

Germline V gives CDR1 LNHDA, CDR2 SQIVND (reference sequence). Trimming removed 4 bases from V and 7 bases from J, with 13 bases in between. CDR3 length equals 13 residues. The chain recombines TRBV19 with TRBJ1-2; possibly TRBD1 for D (5 bases). This receptor was taken from a woman aged 25 to 39 in good health. The sequenced sample was naive CD4+ T cells sorted from blood. Sample subset: CD45RA+ positively selected. CDR3 residues: CASSNGGLSGYTF. The DNA of the CDR3 is TGTGCCAGTAGTAACGGGGGGTTAAGTGGCTACACCTTC. Supplemented by reference TRBV19 and TRBJ1-2, the full variable domain reads DGGITQSPKYLFRKEGQNVTLSCEQNLNHDAMYWYRQDPGQGLRLIYYSQIVNDFQKGDIAEGYSVSREKKESFPLTVTSAQKNPTAFYLCASSNGGLSGYTFGSGTRLTVV.